The 8 T cell receptor beta chains below all came from one sample that was sequenced in a study of blood T cell repertoires in COVID-19. The method was immunoSEQ multiplex PCR; TCRdb's version includes in-frame clones alone and lacks a portion of them. Here the sample spans about 210,000 clones, 85% to 90% being singletons. Specimen: peripheral blood. All receptors come from a woman in her seventies with acute or convalescent COVID-19.

For the CDR3, the DNA is TGCGCCAGCAGCTTAAAGGGGCCTGAAGCTTTCTTT. Its protein product is CASSLKGPEAFF. The chain combines TRBV5-1 with TRBJ1-1, with D perhaps matching TRBD1 (5 bases). This CDR3 comprises 12 residues. Germline V gene data show CDR1 as SGHRS and CDR2 as YFSETQ. V lost 2 bases and J 6 bases, leaving 8 bases between the germline ends.

This chain joins TRBV13 and TRBJ2-7; the match to TRBD1 covers 7 bases. Germline-derived CDR1 and CDR2 are PRHDT and FYEKMQ (reference sequence). CDR3 size: 14 residues. The trim removed 1 base at V and 2 bases at J, leaving 2 bases unmatched. This chain's CDR3 is CASSLEGATYEQYF. The CDR3 DNA is TGTGCCAGCAGCTTAGAGGGGGCCACCTACGAGCAGTACTTC.

The chain is built from TRBV5-1 and TRBJ2-5; the match to TRBD2 covers 8 bases. The CDR3 length is 16 residues. Germline V gives CDR1 SGHRS, CDR2 YFSETQ. V was clipped by 1 base and J by 4 bases; unmatched bases: 9. CDR3 amino acids: CASSLSPAGAGETQYF. As DNA, the CDR3 is TGCGCCAGCAGCTTGTCTCCAGCGGGAGCCGGAGAGACCCAGTACTTC.

The chain combines TRBV11-2 with TRBJ2-5; tentatively, D is TRBD2 (6 bases). Per the germline V gene, CDR1 is SGHAT and CDR2 is FQNNGV. Deletions cut 5 bases from V and 7 bases from J, with 14 bases between. The CDR3 runs to 13 residues. The DNA of the CDR3 is TGTGCCAGCAGCCCGGCGGGGTCCGGGACCCAGTACTTC. Amino acid sequence: CASSPAGSGTQYF.

This clone was detected once. The genes are TRBV7-6 and TRBJ1-6; D not resolved. Per germline, CDR1 SGHVS and CDR2 FNYEAQ. The ends were cut back, 2 bases at V and 10 bases at J, with 15 bases in the middle. This CDR3 has 15 amino acids. The CDR3: CASSLLISSQSPLHF. CDR3 nucleotides: TGTGCCAGCAGCTTATTGATTTCTAGTCAGTCACCCCTCCACTTT.

The V call is TRBV3-1 (or the pseudogene TRBV3-2), the J call TRBJ1-2; 9 bases are a match to TRBD1. V dropped 2 bases and J dropped 6; count of bases not matched to a gene: 7. This CDR3 contains 15 residues. Looked up from germline, CDR1 is LGHDT and CDR2 is YNNKEL (reference sequence). The CDR3 here is CASSQFYRGRDGYTF. CDR3 DNA sequence: TGTGCCAGCAGCCAATTTTACAGGGGGCGGGATGGCTACACCTTC.

This clone was seen only once. This chain uses TRBV29-1 with TRBJ2-3, with 8 positions matching TRBD1. The CDR3 consists of 14 residues. J gave up 5 bases and V 3 bases, and 7 bases lay outside the gene matches. Germline CDR1 is SQVTM and CDR2 is ANQGSEA. CDR3 region: CSVDGQGAVDTQYF. Here the CDR3 DNA reads TGCAGCGTTGACGGGCAGGGGGCCGTAGATACGCAGTATTTT.

The chain joins TRBV6-2 or TRBV6-3 to TRBJ1-4, with a tentative D call TRBD1 (6 bases). There are 14 residues in the CDR3. Germline CDR1 MNHEY, CDR2 SVGEGT. The V end lost 5 bases, the J end lost 5 bases, and 12 bases lay between the germline ends. The CDR3 region has the DNA TGTGCCAGCAGTCGGGACAACCAAAATGAAAAACTGTTTTTT. It translates to CASSRDNQNEKLFF.